This TCR beta chain was captured in a study of blood T cell repertoires in COVID-19. At the level of the study: The United States, Italy and Spain were the sources of the acute and convalescent COVID-19 samples. The analysed material was cDNA or gDNA that came from T cells, B-cell-depleted T cells, or PBMCs.

In the source study's methods: Using reference gene primer amplification, nucleated cell counts were estimated. Assay used: immunoSEQ multiplex PCR; TCRdb lists only in-frame clones, some missing. The V and J calls and clone size come from that table; D and trimming were worked out from the DNA. The repertoire holds 55,000 to 75,000 clones, with about 82% as singletons. The CDR3 length is 14 residues. Trimming removed 4 bases from V and 6 bases from J; junction bases left unmatched: 7. CDR1 and CDR2 from the germline V gene are LNHNV and YYDKDF (reference sequence). V is TRBV15 and J is TRBJ2-3; 7 bases align to TRBD2. The receptor was derived from a man aged 45-65 years with acute or convalescent COVID-19. Material for sequencing was peripheral blood. The CDR3 is CATSTGGAGDTQYF. The CDR3 coding sequence is TGTGCCACCAGCACCGGGGGAGCGGGGGATACGCAGTATTTT.